Sequencing of this T cell receptor beta chain was carried out in a study of Ad26.COV2.S vaccination and SARS-CoV-2 variants. Turning to the study itself: Of the COV1001 trial arms, the Ad26.COV2.S arm included the donor. General study points: Substantial response breadth was reportedly seen for spike-specific CD8+ and CD4+ T cells after vaccination. Possible underestimation of total T cell responses by the TCR breadth and depth analyses was noted. Spike-specific TCR breadth in vaccine recipients exceeded that seen in placebo recipients.

This clone has a single count. Its target is unknown. The germline V and J ends were trimmed by 0 bases and 7 bases, with 15 bases remaining between them. The CDR3 contains 15 residues. Germline CDR1 and CDR2: GTSNPN and SVGIG (reference sequence). Treatment meaning: 15 to 20 received Ad26.COV2.S at low or high dose, single or two shots; 5 received placebo; per-sample allocation not given. Day 63 after the first injection of vaccine or placebo was the sampling time. The repertoire was sequenced with immunoSEQ multiplex PCR; TCRdb's copy has only in-frame clones and lacks some. Of about 680,000 clones in the sample, roughly 90% were seen once.

The sequencing used peripheral blood, collected in a trial of Ad26.COV2.S vaccine versus placebo. The rearrangement links TRBV30 to TRBJ1-4, with TRBD1 as a possible D gene (5 bases). The receptor was derived from a person aged 18 to 59 who received the Ad26.COV2.S COVID-19 vaccine or a placebo. CDR3 region: CAWSVRAGRSEKLFF. The CDR3 nucleotides read TGTGCCTGGAGTGTACGGGCAGGGAGAAGTGAAAAACTGTTTTTT.